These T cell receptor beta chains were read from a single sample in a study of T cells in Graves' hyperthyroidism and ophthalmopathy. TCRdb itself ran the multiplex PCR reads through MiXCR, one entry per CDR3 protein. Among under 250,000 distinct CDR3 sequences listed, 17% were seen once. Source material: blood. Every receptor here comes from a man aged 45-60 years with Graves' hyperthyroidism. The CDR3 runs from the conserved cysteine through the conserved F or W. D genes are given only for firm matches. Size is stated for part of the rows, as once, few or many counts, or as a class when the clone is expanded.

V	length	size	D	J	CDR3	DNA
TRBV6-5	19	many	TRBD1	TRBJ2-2	CASSYAPPRGQVGTGELFF	TGTGCCAGCAGTTACGCACCCCCCAGGGGGCAAGTCGGGACCGGGGAGCTGTTTTTT
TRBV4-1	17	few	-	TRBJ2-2	CASSQPGRGGPTGELFF	TGCGCCAGCAGCCAACCGGGAAGAGGGGGACCAACCGGGGAGCTGTTTTTT
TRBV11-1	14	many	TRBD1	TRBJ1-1	CASSSYRGHTEAFF	TGTGCCAGCAGCTCCTACAGGGGTCACACTGAAGCTTTCTTT
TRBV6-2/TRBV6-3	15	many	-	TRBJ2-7	CASSTIGTERYEQYF	TGTGCCAGCAGCACCATCGGGACGGAGCGGTACGAGCAGTACTTC
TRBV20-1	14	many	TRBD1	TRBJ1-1	CSAQRTGSNTEAFF	TGCAGTGCTCAACGGACAGGGTCTAACACTGAAGCTTTCTTT
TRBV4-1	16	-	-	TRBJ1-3	CASSQVPGESGNTIYF	TGCGCCAGCAGCCAAGTTCCCGGGGAGAGTGGAAACACCATATATTTT
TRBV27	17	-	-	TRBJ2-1	CASSLFWRLAASNEQFF	TGTGCCAGCAGTTTATTCTGGAGGCTAGCCGCTAGTAATGAGCAGTTCTTC
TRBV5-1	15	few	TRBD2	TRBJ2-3	CASSTRRTSVDTQYF	TGCGCCAGCAGCACCCGCCGGACTAGCGTAGATACGCAGTATTTT
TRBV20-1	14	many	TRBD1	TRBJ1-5	CSAPRGNSNQPQHF	TGCAGTGCTCCCAGGGGGAATAGCAATCAGCCCCAGCATTTT
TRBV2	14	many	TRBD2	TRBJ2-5	CASSEMTSGETQYF	TGTGCCAGCAGTGAAATGACTAGCGGAGAGACCCAGTACTTC
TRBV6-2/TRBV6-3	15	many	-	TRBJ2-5	CASSYGGLNTETQYF	TGTGCCAGCAGTTACGGGGGACTGAACACGGAGACCCAGTACTTC
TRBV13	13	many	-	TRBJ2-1	CASSPTRNNEQFF	TGTGCCAGCAGCCCCACTAGGAACAATGAGCAGTTCTTC
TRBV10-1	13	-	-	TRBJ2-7	CANQGDSSYEQYF	TGCGCCAACCAGGGCGACAGCTCCTACGAGCAGTACTTC
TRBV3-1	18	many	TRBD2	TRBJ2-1	CASSQVHTSGRWYNEQFF	TGTGCCAGCAGCCAAGTCCATACTAGCGGGAGGTGGTACAATGAGCAGTTCTTC
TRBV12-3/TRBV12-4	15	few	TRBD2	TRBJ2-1	CASSLGASGRPEQFF	TGTGCCAGCAGTTTGGGGGCTAGCGGGAGGCCTGAGCAGTTCTTC
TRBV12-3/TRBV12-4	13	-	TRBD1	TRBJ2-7	CASSPTGGNEQYF	TGTGCCAGCAGTCCTACAGGGGGCAACGAGCAGTACTTC